This T cell receptor (beta chain) was documented in a study of T cell responses to AZD1222 COVID-19 vaccine. Overall study results and limits: Baseline seropositivity characterized only a handful of AZD1222 recipients. Most donors were white British, females outnumbered males, and clonal diversity was possibly underestimated. Targets within unmutated variant regions were reportedly found for nearly half of spike-specific TCRs. After two AZD1222 doses, spike-specific TCR breadth and depth rose versus day 0.

V lost 7 bases and J 0 bases, leaving 10 bases between the germline ends. Germline V gives CDR1 LNHDA, CDR2 SQIVND (reference sequence). The CDR3 contains 14 residues. The data were produced by immunoSEQ multiplex PCR, yet TCRdb's version contains in-frame clones alone and is incomplete. In the table there are some 150,000 clones, 86% of which are singletons. For this clone: Its antigen is as yet unknown.

The source of this sequence is an adult who received the AZD1222 COVID-19 vaccine. The chain uses TRBV19 and TRBJ2-4; no firm D call. Source: peripheral blood, taken 28 days after the second AZD1222 dose. CDR3 amino acids: CASKLNGAKNIQYF. The CDR3 DNA reads as TGTGCCAGTAAGCTGAACGGAGCCAAAAACATTCAGTACTTC.